This T cell receptor beta chain was captured in a study of Graves' ophthalmopathy and Graves' hyperthyroidism. Overall study: Researchers obtained peripheral blood at initial diagnosis, before any treatment had begun.

As the template, RNA transcripts were used to amplify TCR beta CDR3 regions. Investigators did first-round RT-PCR with HTBI primers, then second-round multiplex PCR. MiXCR was run by TCRdb on the multiplex PCR reads, yielding one entry per CDR3 protein. The table lists around 470,000 distinct CDR3 sequences, roughly 14% of them singletons. Where ophthalmopathy was present, donors had moderate-to-severe activity, CAS ≥3, NOSPECS ≥4 and duration under 3 months. Uncontrolled infections, other autoimmune diseases, pregnancy or lactation barred patients from enrollment. This clonotype was observed at least ten times. The CDR3 runs 14 residues. Trimming shortened V by 3 bases and J by 2 bases, and 14 bases separated the two germline ends. CDR1 is GTSNPN and CDR2 is SVGIG in the germline V gene (reference sequence).

The rearrangement links TRBV30 to TRBJ2-7; D is perhaps TRBD2 (6 bases). This sequence was found in a woman between 25 and 40 years old with Graves' ophthalmopathy. Sequencing input: blood. The CDR3 spells CAWSGLGGPYEQYF. The CDR3 coding sequence is TGTGCCTGGAGCGGGCTGGGGGGACCCTACGAGCAGTACTTC.